This TCR beta chain was retrieved from a study of OX40 agonist ivuxolimab in advanced cancers. Looked up from germline, CDR1 is MNHNS and CDR2 is SASEGT. This CDR3 region has 13 residues. The germline V and J ends were trimmed by 8 bases and 1 base, with 11 bases remaining between them. Generated by immunoSEQ multiplex PCR, the TCRdb table keeps only in-frame clones and is missing some. The sample comprises roughly 98,000 clones, just under 85% of which are singletons, and 1.4% to 1.5% rests with the top ten. About this clone: Its antigen is unidentified.

The study's findings and limits: Normalized T-cell clonal expansion was also low in a subset of nonresponders. CD4+ and CD8+ blood T cells expanded clonally by week 6 at 0.1 to 3.0 mg/kg. Fewer expanded clones were found on average in CD4+ than in CD8+ T cells.

V is TRBV6-1 and J is TRBJ2-5; D might be TRBD1 or TRBD2, each matching 6 bases. This sequence originates from an adult with an advanced solid tumor such as melanoma, head and neck, liver or kidney cancer. The material was CD4+ or CD8+ T cells sorted from blood, obtained in a trial of the OX40 agonist ivuxolimab. Written as DNA, the CDR3 is TGTGCCAGCCTATGGGGGGCCCAAGAGACCCAGTACTTC. It codes for CASLWGAQETQYF.